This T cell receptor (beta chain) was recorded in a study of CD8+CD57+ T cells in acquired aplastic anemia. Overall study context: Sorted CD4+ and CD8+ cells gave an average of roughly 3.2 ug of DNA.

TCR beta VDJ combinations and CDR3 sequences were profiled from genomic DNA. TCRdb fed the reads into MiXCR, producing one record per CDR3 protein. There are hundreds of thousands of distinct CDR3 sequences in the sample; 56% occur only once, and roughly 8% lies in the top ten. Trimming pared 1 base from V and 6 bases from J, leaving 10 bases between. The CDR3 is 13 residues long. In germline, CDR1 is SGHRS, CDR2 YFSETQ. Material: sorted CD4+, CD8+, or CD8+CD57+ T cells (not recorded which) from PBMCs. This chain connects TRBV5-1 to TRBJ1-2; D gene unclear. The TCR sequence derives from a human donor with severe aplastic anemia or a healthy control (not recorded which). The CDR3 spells CASSLSVLHGYTF. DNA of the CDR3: TGCGCCAGCAGCTTGTCGGTGCTGCATGGCTACACCTTC.